Sequencing of this TCR beta chain was carried out in a study of blood T cell repertoires in COVID-19. Produced via immunoSEQ multiplex PCR; TCRdb's table is partial and in-frame only. The sample lists under 95,000 clones, around nine tenths occurring once. Germline CDR1 reads SNHLY; CDR2 reads FYNNEI. The CDR3 has 14 residues. Trimming removed 11 bases at V and 0 bases at J, with 16 bases between. The source material was peripheral blood. The chain has TRBV2 and TRBJ1-2; D might be TRBD1 (5 bases). The receptor comes from a man aged 40-49 years with acute or convalescent COVID-19. CDR3 sequence (DNA): TGTGCCGGAAGACAGCGCCCCACTAACTATGGCTACACCTTC. Translating gives CAGRQRPTNYGYTF.